This T cell receptor beta chain was observed in a study of Graves' ophthalmopathy and Graves' hyperthyroidism. Study-level results: Ophthalmopathy versus stable hyperthyroidism: 13-signature model gave 85% to 90% sensitivity, less than 83% specificity. Blood shared most expanded thyroid clonotypes above 0.001 frequency.

Thyroid ultrasound, orbital computed tomography, TRAb, serum thyroxine and clinical symptoms formed the basis of diagnosis. Deletions cut 4 bases from V and 2 bases from J, with 16 bases between. Looked up from germline, CDR1 is SGDLS and CDR2 is YYNGEE. The CDR3 totals 15 residues. This clonotype was detected ten times or more. Its cognate antigen is unknown. CDR3 regions of TCR beta were amplified from RNA transcripts. The authors performed first-round RT-PCR with HTBI primers and then a second-round multiplex PCR. TCRdb itself ran the multiplex PCR reads through MiXCR, one entry per CDR3 protein. Of a few hundred thousand distinct CDR3 sequences listed, 15% to 20% are singletons.

The sample taken for sequencing was peripheral blood. The chain joins TRBV9 to TRBJ2-7; a possible D gene is TRBD2 (5 bases). The sequence came from an adult man with Graves' ophthalmopathy. As DNA, the CDR3 is TGTGCCAGCAGCCCACGTGCGGGTGATGCCTACGAGCAGTACTTC. It codes for CASSPRAGDAYEQYF.